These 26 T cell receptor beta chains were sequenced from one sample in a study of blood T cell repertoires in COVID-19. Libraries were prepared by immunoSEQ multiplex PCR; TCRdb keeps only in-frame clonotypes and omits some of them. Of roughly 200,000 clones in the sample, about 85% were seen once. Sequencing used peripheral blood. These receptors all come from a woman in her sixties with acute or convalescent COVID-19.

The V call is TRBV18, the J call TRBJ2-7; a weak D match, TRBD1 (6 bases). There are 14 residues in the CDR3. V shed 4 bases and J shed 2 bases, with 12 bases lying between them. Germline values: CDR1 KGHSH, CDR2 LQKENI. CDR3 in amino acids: CASSHRDSAYEQYF. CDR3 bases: TGTGCCAGCTCACACAGGGATTCGGCCTACGAGCAGTACTTC.

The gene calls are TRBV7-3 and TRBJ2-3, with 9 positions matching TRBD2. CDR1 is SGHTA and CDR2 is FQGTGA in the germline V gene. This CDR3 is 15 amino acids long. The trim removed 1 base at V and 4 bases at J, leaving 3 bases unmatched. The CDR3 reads CASSLKAGGPDTQYF. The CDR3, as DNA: TGTGCCAGCAGCTTAAAGGCGGGAGGGCCAGATACGCAGTATTTT.

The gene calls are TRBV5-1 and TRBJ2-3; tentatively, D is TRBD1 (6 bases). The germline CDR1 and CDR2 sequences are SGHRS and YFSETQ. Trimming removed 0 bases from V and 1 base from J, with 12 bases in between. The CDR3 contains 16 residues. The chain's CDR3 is CASSLEKAGGTDTQYF. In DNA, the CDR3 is TGCGCCAGCAGCTTGGAAAAAGCAGGGGGCACAGATACGCAGTATTTT. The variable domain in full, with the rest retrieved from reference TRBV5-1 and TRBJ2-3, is KAGVTQTPRYLIKTRGQQVTLSCSPISGHRSVSWYQQTPGQGLQFLFEYFSETQRNKGNFPGRFSGRQFSNSRSEMNVSTLELGDSALYLCASSLEKAGGTDTQYFGPGTRLTVL.

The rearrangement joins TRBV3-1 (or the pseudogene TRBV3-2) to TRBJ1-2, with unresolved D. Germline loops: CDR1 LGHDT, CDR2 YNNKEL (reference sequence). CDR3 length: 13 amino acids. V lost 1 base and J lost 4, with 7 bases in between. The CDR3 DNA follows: TGTGCCAGCAGCCAAGGGGCTGGCTATGGCTACACCTTC. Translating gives CASSQGAGYGYTF.

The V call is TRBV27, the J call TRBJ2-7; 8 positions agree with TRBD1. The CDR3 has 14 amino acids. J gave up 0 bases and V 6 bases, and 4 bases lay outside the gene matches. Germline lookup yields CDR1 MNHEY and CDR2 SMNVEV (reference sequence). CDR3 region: CASRPGQVSYEQYF. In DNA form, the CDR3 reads TGTGCCAGCAGGCCGGGACAGGTCTCCTACGAGCAGTACTTC.

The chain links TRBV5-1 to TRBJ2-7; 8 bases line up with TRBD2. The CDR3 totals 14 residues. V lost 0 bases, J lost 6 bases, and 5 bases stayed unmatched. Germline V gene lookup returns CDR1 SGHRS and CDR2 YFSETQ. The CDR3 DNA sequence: TGCGCCAGCAGCTTGGAAACAGCGGGAGTCGAGCAGTACTTC. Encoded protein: CASSLETAGVEQYF.

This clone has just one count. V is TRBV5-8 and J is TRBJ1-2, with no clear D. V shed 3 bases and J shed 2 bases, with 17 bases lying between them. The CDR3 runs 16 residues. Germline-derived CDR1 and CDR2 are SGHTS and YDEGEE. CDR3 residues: CASSYLGLGGNYGYTF. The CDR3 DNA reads TGTGCCAGCAGCTACTTGGGTCTGGGAGGGAACTATGGCTACACCTTC.

The CDR3 loop reads CASSQDRGRGYYNEQFF. CDR3 sequence (DNA): TGTGCCAGCAGCCAAGACAGGGGAAGAGGGTACTACAATGAGCAGTTCTTC. V and J are TRBV4-2 and TRBJ2-1; possible D gene TRBD1, 6 bases. Trimming shortened V by 0 bases and J by 3 bases, and 15 bases separated the two germline ends. This CDR3 comprises 17 residues. CDR1 is LGHNA and CDR2 is YNFKEQ in the germline V gene.

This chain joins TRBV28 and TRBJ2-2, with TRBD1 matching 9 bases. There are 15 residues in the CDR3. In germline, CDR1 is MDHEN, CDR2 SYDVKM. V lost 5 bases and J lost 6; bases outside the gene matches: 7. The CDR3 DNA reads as TGTGCCAGCAGTGCGTACAGGGGGCTAGCCGGGGAGCTGTTTTTT. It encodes CASSAYRGLAGELFF.

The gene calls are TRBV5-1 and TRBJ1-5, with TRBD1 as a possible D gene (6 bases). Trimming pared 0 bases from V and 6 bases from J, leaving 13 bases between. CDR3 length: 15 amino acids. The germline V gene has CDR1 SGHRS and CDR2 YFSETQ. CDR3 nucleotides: TGCGCCAGCAGCTTGGAGGGGGGGCGAGCTCAGCCCCAGCATTTT. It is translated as CASSLEGGRAQPQHF.

The CDR3, as DNA: TGCGCCAGCAGCTTGGCCTCTGAGGGACTAGCGGGAGGGAATGAGCAGTTCTTC. It translates to CASSLASEGLAGGNEQFF. The rearrangement links TRBV5-1 to TRBJ2-1; 16 nucleotides match TRBD2. Germline V lookup: CDR1 SGHRS, CDR2 YFSETQ. The CDR3 has 18 amino acids. The V segment lost 0 bases and the J segment 7 bases; nucleotides outside the gene matches: 7.

The chain's CDR3 is CASSSAGIGNTEAFF. CDR3 coding DNA: TGTGCCAGCAGCTCCGCAGGAATCGGAAACACTGAAGCTTTCTTT. The chain employs TRBV12-1 and TRBJ1-1; the table calls TRBD1, which could not be checked here. TRBV12-1 is a pseudogene segment. The CDR3 covers 15 residues.

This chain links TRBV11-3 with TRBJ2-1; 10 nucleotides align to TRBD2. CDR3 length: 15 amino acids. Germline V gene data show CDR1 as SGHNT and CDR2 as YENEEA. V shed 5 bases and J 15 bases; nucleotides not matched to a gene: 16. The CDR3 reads CASSRGGDLAGVLFF. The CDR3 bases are TGTGCCAGCAGCCGCGGCGGAGATCTAGCGGGAGTTCTGTTCTTC.

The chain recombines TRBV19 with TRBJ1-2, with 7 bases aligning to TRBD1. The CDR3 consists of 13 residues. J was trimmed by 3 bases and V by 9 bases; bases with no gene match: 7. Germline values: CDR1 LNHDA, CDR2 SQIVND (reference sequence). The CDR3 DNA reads TGTGCCAGCGTTGACAGGGCCTACTATGGCTACACCTTC. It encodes CASVDRAYYGYTF.

The CDR3 bases are TGTGCCAGCAGCCAGAACACTGAAGCTTTCTTT. Residues: CASSQNTEAFF. V usage is TRBV7-6 and J usage is TRBJ1-1, with D hard to call. Germline loops: CDR1 SGHVS, CDR2 FNYEAQ. This CDR3 is built from 11 residues. V was trimmed by 5 bases and J by 1 base, leaving 2 bases between them. Complete variable domain (other parts from reference TRBV7-6 and TRBJ1-1): GAGVSQSPRYKVTKRGQDVALRCDPISGHVSLYWYRQALGQGPEFLTYFNYEAQQDKSGLPNDRFSAERPEGSISTLTIQRTEQRDSAMYRCASSQNTEAFFGQGTRLTVV.

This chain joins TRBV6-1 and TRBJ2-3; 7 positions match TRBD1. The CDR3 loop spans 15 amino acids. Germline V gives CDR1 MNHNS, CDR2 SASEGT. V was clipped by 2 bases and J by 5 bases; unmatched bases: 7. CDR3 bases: TGTGCCAGCAGTGAACAGGGCCACAGGGGAGATACGCAGTATTTT. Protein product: CASSEQGHRGDTQYF.

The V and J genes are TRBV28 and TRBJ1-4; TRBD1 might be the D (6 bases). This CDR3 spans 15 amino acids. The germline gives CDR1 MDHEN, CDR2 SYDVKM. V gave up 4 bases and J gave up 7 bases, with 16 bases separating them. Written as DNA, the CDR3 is TGTGCCAGCAGTTCAGCGGGGGCGGATGGTGAAAAACTGTTTTTT. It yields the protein CASSSAGADGEKLFF.

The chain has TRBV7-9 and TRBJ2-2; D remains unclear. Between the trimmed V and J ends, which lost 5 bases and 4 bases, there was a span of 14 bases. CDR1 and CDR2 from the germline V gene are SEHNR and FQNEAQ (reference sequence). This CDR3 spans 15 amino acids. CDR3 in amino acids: CASSPDMSGTGELFF. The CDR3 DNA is TGTGCCAGCAGCCCAGACATGTCCGGCACCGGGGAGCTGTTTTTT.

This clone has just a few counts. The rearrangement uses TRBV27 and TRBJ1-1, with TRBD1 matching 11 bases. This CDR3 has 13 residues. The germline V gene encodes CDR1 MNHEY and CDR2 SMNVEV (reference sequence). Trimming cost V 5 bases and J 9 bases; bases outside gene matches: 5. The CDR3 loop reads CASSPDRGLKAFF. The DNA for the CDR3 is TGTGCCAGCAGTCCGGACAGGGGGCTGAAAGCTTTCTTT.

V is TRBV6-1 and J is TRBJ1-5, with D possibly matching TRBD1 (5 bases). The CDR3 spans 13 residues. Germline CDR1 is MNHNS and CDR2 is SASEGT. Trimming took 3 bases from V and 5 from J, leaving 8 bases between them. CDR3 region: CASSEGPYQPQHF. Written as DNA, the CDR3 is TGTGCCAGCAGTGAGGGGCCATATCAGCCCCAGCATTTT.

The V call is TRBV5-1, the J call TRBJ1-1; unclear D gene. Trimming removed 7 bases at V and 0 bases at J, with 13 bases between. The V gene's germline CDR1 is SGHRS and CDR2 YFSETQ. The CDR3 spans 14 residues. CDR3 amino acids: CASRVSGMNTEAFF. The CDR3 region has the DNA TGCGCCAGCCGGGTTTCTGGCATGAACACTGAAGCTTTCTTT.

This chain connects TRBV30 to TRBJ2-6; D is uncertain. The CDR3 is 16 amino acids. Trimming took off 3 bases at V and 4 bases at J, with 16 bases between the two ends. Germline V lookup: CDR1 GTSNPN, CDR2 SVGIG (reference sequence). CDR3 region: CAWREFYPAGANVLTF. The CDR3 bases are TGTGCCTGGAGAGAGTTCTACCCCGCGGGGGCCAACGTCCTGACTTTC.

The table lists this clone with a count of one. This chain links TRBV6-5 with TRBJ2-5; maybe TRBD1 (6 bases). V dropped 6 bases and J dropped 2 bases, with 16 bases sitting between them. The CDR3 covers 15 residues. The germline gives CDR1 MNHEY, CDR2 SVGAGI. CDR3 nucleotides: TGTGCCAGCAGCCCCTCCGGGACACTTCAAGAGACCCAGTACTTC. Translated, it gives CASSPSGTLQETQYF.

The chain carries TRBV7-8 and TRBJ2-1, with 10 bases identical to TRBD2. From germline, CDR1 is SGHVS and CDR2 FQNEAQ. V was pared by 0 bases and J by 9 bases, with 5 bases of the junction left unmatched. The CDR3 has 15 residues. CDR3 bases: TGTGCCAGCAGCTTAGCAGCGGGAGGGCCCGGTGAGCAGTTCTTC. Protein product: CASSLAAGGPGEQFF. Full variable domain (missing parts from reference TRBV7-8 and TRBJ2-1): GAGVSQSPRYKVAKRGQDVALRCDPISGHVSLFWYQQALGQGPEFLTYFQNEAQLDKSGLPSDRFFAERPEGSVSTLKIQRTQQEDSAVYLCASSLAAGGPGEQFFGPGTRLTVL.

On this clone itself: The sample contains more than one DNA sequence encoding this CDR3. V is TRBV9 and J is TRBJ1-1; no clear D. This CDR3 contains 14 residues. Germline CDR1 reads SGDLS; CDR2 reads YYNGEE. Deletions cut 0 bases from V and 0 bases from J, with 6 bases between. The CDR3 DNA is TGTGCCAGCAGCGTAGACAGATTGAACACTGAAGCTTTCTTT. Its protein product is CASSVDRLNTEAFF.

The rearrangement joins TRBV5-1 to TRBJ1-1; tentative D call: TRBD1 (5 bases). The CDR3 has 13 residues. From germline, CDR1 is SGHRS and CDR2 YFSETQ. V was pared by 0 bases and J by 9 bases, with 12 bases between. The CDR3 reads CASSLAGGGKAFF. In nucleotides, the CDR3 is TGCGCCAGCAGCTTGGCCGGTGGGGGGAAAGCTTTCTTT.